Each of the 20 T cell receptor beta chains below was sequenced from the same sample in a study of spatial heterogeneity in lung cancer. Sample time point: blood at routine non-recurrence follow-up after resection. TCRdb re-called the 5' RACE reads through MiXCR, storing one row per CDR3 protein. The sample consists of roughly 70,000 distinct CDR3 sequences, nearly 9% of them appearing once. Sequences were derived from PBMCs, sampled at follow-up. The receptors derive from a female donor with early-stage non-small cell lung cancer.

This clonotype has at least ten counts. CDR3 region: CSARDRFEGKPQHF. The CDR3 nucleotides are TGCAGTGCTAGAGATAGGTTTGAAGGGAAGCCCCAGCATTTT. J is TRBJ1-5 and V is TRBV20-1, with D unclear. Germline assignment: CDR1 DFQATT and CDR2 SNEGSKA (reference sequence). Trimming removed 0 bases at V and 8 bases at J, with 14 bases between. The CDR3 totals 14 residues.

This clonotype was picked up many times. The V and J genes are TRBV20-1 and TRBJ2-7; D might be TRBD1 (6 bases). There are 12 residues in the CDR3. Germline-derived CDR1 and CDR2 are DFQATT and SNEGSKA (reference sequence). V dropped 6 bases and J dropped 1 base, with 10 bases sitting between them. CDR3 sequence (DNA): TGCAGTGCCATAACAGGGTCCTACGAGCAGTACTTC. Amino acid sequence: CSAITGSYEQYF.

This clonotype appeared a few times. The rearrangement uses TRBV27 and TRBJ2-2; D remains ambiguous. This CDR3 has 11 residues. Germline V CDR1 and CDR2: MNHEY, SMNVEV (reference sequence). Trimming shortened V by 3 bases and J by 8 bases, and 4 bases separated the two germline ends. CDR3 bases: TGTGCCAGCAGTTTTGGGGGGGAGCTGTTTTTT. Amino acids: CASSFGGELFF.

This clonotype was observed many times. The genes are TRBV18 and TRBJ1-1, with D uncertain. Germline V CDR1 and CDR2: KGHSH, LQKENI. Between the trimmed V and J ends, which lost 3 bases and 1 base, there was a span of 6 bases. The CDR3 has 13 amino acids. CDR3 DNA: TGTGCCAGCTCACCGGCGGGGAACACTGAAGCTTTCTTT. Translating gives CASSPAGNTEAFF. Complete variable domain (other parts from reference TRBV18 and TRBJ1-1): NAGVMQNPRHLVRRRGQEARLRCSPMKGHSHVYWYRQLPEEGLKFMVYLQKENIIDESGMPKERFSAEFPKEGPSILRIQQVVRGDSAAYFCASSPAGNTEAFFGQGTRLTVV.

Only a few counts were recorded for this clonotype. The V call is TRBV5-1, the J call TRBJ1-4, with TRBD1 as a possible D gene (5 bases). Germline CDR1 is SGHRS and CDR2 is YFSETQ. V was trimmed by 5 bases and J by 5 bases, leaving 13 bases between them. There are 14 residues in the CDR3. Written as DNA, the CDR3 is TGCGCCAGCAGTCGCCTGGGGGAGAATGAAAAACTGTTTTTT. This translates into CASSRLGENEKLFF.

This clonotype was counted ten times or more. The chain combines TRBV4-2 with TRBJ1-4; TRBD1 agrees at 8 bases. Germline CDR1 LGHNA, CDR2 YNFKEQ. V was pared by 4 bases and J by 6 bases, with 4 bases of the junction left unmatched. This CDR3 comprises 14 residues. The CDR3 bases are TGTGCCAGCAGCCGGAAGGGACAGGATGAAAAACTGTTTTTT. It specifies CASSRKGQDEKLFF.

This clonotype was counted a few times. The genes are TRBV4-2 and TRBJ2-5; 7 nucleotides line up with TRBD2. V trimming: 5 bases; J trimming: 5 bases; junction bases outside the gene matches: 14. CDR1 and CDR2 (germline): LGHNA, YNFKEQ. The CDR3 contains 16 residues. The CDR3 region is CASSDNSGPGDETQYF. DNA of the CDR3: TGTGCCAGCAGCGATAATAGCGGGCCCGGGGATGAGACCCAGTACTTC.

This clonotype was counted many times. The chain has TRBV29-1 and TRBJ2-7; unclear D gene. The CDR3 covers 13 residues. Germline CDR1 SQVTM, CDR2 ANQGSEA. Deletions cut 0 bases from V and 4 bases from J, with 10 bases between. The CDR3 is CSVEDRTEYEQYF. CDR3 coding DNA: TGCAGCGTTGAAGATCGGACCGAATACGAGCAGTACTTC.

The table lists this clonotype with many counts. The chain has TRBV5-8 and TRBJ2-3; D perhaps matches TRBD2 (6 bases). The germline gives CDR1 SGHTS, CDR2 YDEGEE. Trimming pared 1 base from V and 3 bases from J, leaving 12 bases between. The CDR3 sequence is 15 residues long. The CDR3 bases are TGTGCCAGCAGCTTGCTGGTGGGGGGAACAGATACGCAGTATTTT. Protein sequence: CASSLLVGGTDTQYF.

The chain links TRBV5-1 to TRBJ1-1; D not resolved. This CDR3 contains 14 residues. The germline gives CDR1 SGHRS, CDR2 YFSETQ. V was clipped by 7 bases and J by 4 bases, with 17 bases between them. The CDR3 DNA reads as TGCGCCAGCCACCCCGAGTTGGCCTTCACTGAAGCTTTCTTT. This codes for CASHPELAFTEAFF.

This clonotype came up many times. The gene calls are TRBV10-3 and TRBJ2-3, with D possibly TRBD2 on 6 matching bases. Germline CDR1 reads ENHRY; CDR2 reads SYGVKD. V gave up 5 bases and J gave up 5 bases, with 14 bases separating them. The CDR3 has 14 amino acids. CDR3 sequence (DNA): TGTGCCATCAGTAAGACGGGAGTAGAAGATACGCAGTATTTT. Its translation is CAISKTGVEDTQYF.

This clonotype was counted at least ten times. The chain combines TRBV6-5 with TRBJ1-5; D might be TRBD1 (5 bases). The CDR3 spans 14 residues. V lost 2 bases, J lost 9 bases, and 14 bases lay in between. In germline, CDR1 is MNHEY, CDR2 SVGAGI. The CDR3 protein is CASSYQTAKGPQHF. DNA for the CDR3: TGTGCCAGCAGTTACCAGACAGCTAAGGGGCCCCAGCATTTT.

This clonotype was picked up many times. The J gene is TRBJ2-7, the V gene TRBV7-6, with D maybe TRBD1 (7 bases). CDR3 length: 14 residues. Trimming shortened V by 1 base and J by 4 bases, and 11 bases separated the two germline ends. Per germline, CDR1 SGHVS and CDR2 FNYEAQ. CDR3 DNA sequence: TGTGCCAGCAGCTTAGGCGGGACAGTTTACGAGCAGTACTTC. This codes for CASSLGGTVYEQYF.

This sequence joins TRBV7-6 and TRBJ2-5; D is undetermined. From germline, CDR1 is SGHVS and CDR2 FNYEAQ. V gave up 1 base and J gave up 2 bases, with 8 bases separating them. This CDR3 contains 14 residues. As DNA, the CDR3 is TGTGCCAGCAGCTTAGTCTCGCTTCAAGAGACCCAGTACTTC. Translating it yields CASSLVSLQETQYF.

Points on this clonotype: A much larger clone differs from this one at a single base, so this may be a read error. The chain has TRBV30 and TRBJ2-2; D gene ambiguous. Trimming shortened V by 3 bases and J by 5 bases, and 10 bases separated the two germline ends. The germline V gene encodes CDR1 GTSNPN and CDR2 SVGIG (reference sequence). The CDR3 length is 13 residues. The CDR3 DNA follows: TGTGCCTGGAGCCCCGGGCTTACCGGGGAGCTGTTTTTT. Its translation: CAWSPGLTGELFF.

The J gene is TRBJ2-1, the V gene TRBV20-1; 9 bases fit TRBD1. With 3 bases clipped from V and 9 bases from J, the junction kept 9 bases outside the gene matches. Germline V CDR1 and CDR2: DFQATT, SNEGSKA (reference sequence). This CDR3 is built from 14 residues. CDR3 in amino acids: CSASAGTGFFEQFF. The CDR3 DNA is TGCAGTGCTAGTGCCGGGACAGGGTTTTTTGAGCAGTTCTTC.

This clonotype was seen at least ten times. The chain recombines TRBV5-1 with TRBJ1-1, with D possibly TRBD1 on 5 matching bases. Trimming left V 4 bases short and J 1 base short, with 11 bases between. Looked up from germline, CDR1 is SGHRS and CDR2 is YFSETQ. This CDR3 contains 14 residues. CDR3: CASSPEGQNTEAFF. Here the CDR3 DNA reads TGCGCCAGCAGCCCCGAGGGGCAGAACACTGAAGCTTTCTTT.

This clonotype was seen more than once but under ten times. The V and J genes are TRBV29-1 and TRBJ1-1, with D possibly being TRBD1 (5 bases). Germline V gene sequence: CDR1 SQVTM, CDR2 ANQGSEA. This CDR3 is built from 14 residues. V was pared by 3 bases and J by 1 base, with 12 bases between. The CDR3, as DNA: TGCAGCGTTGATAGTAGGGGTGGGAACACTGAAGCTTTCTTT. Translated: CSVDSRGGNTEAFF.

Remarks on this clonotype: A much larger clone differs from this one at a single base, so this may be a read error. The chain couples TRBV5-4 to TRBJ2-5, with D perhaps matching TRBD1 (5 bases). CDR1 is SGHNT and CDR2 is YYREEE in the germline V gene (reference sequence). This CDR3 is 13 amino acids long. The CDR3 sequence is CVSSLGQEETQYF. As DNA, the CDR3 is TGTGTCAGCAGCTTGGGGCAGGAAGAGACCCAGTACTTC.

The table lists this clonotype with many counts. The chain carries TRBV2 and TRBJ2-5; no clear D. CDR3 length: 15 residues. V dropped 3 bases and J dropped 5 bases, with 16 bases sitting between them. CDR1 SNHLY and CDR2 FYNNEI come from the germline V gene. The CDR3 DNA sequence: TGTGCCAGCAGTGACGTAAGGCTGCCATCGGAGACCCAGTACTTC. Translation gives CASSDVRLPSETQYF.